This is a list of T cell receptor beta chains from one sample in a study of identical twins. TCRdb re-called the 5' RACE reads through MiXCR, storing one row per CDR3 protein. The sample holds some 790,000 distinct CDR3 sequences, 18% seen once. Separately, the same data were catalogued under a study of T cells expressing NK-cell markers.

Sequences were obtained from PBMCs. The receptors shown here come from a woman between 18 and 29 years old in good health. The CDR3 runs from the conserved cysteine through the conserved F or W. Fields, in order: J gene, V gene, clone size, D gene, CDR3 DNA, CDR3 protein. D genes are given only for firm matches. Expanded clones get a size class; other rows say once, few or many, or leave the size out.

J: TRBJ2-1; V: TRBV24-1; size: .; D: .; DNA: TGTGCCACCAGTAGTCGGCCCCCTCGGAATGAGCAGTTCTTC; CDR3: CATSSRPPRNEQFF
J: TRBJ1-1; V: TRBV3-1; size: few; D: .; DNA: TGTGCCAGCAGCCCCGATTGGGGGGGCACTGAAGCTTTCTTT; CDR3: CASSPDWGGTEAFF
J: TRBJ2-1; V: TRBV4-3; size: .; D: .; DNA: TGCGCCAGCAGCCAAGAGGTGGACGCCTACAATGAGCAGTTCTTC; CDR3: CASSQEVDAYNEQFF
J: TRBJ2-3; V: TRBV20-1; size: .; D: TRBD2; DNA: TGCAGTGCTAGAGATAGCGGGACGCCCACAGATACGCAGTATTTT; CDR3: CSARDSGTPTDTQYF
J: TRBJ2-3; V: TRBV27; size: .; D: .; DNA: TGTGCCAGCAGTATGTTACGGGTTCCTACCACAGATACGCAGTATTTT; CDR3: CASSMLRVPTTDTQYF
J: TRBJ2-1; V: TRBV20-1; size: .; D: .; DNA: TGCAGTGCTGGAGGACCTAGCTCCTACAATGAGCAGTTCTTC; CDR3: CSAGGPSSYNEQFF
J: TRBJ2-4; V: TRBV5-1; size: .; D: .; DNA: TGCGCCAGCAGCTTGGGTTCAGGGCACATTCAGTACTTC; CDR3: CASSLGSGHIQYF
J: TRBJ1-4; V: TRBV15; size: few; D: TRBD1; DNA: TGTGCCACCAGCACCCGACGGGACAGGAATGAAAAACTGTTTTTT; CDR3: CATSTRRDRNEKLFF
J: TRBJ2-1; V: TRBV11-3; size: few; D: .; DNA: TGTGCCAGCAGCTTAGATCTCACACTAACCTCCTACAATGAGCAGTTCTTC; CDR3: CASSLDLTLTSYNEQFF
J: TRBJ2-5; V: TRBV7-8; size: .; D: .; DNA: TGTGCCAGCAGCTTACAAGGATGGGGTGGGGAGACCCAGTACTTC; CDR3: CASSLQGWGGETQYF
J: TRBJ1-1; V: TRBV4-3; size: .; D: TRBD1; DNA: TGCGCCAGCAGCCATGAACAGGGGACTGAAGCTTTCTTT; CDR3: CASSHEQGTEAFF
J: TRBJ1-1; V: TRBV15; size: .; D: TRBD1; DNA: TGTGCCACCTCACACCGGGACAGACCTGAAGCTTTCTTT; CDR3: CATSHRDRPEAFF
J: TRBJ2-1; V: TRBV20-1; size: few; D: TRBD1; DNA: TGCAGTGCTCCTAGGGGGGACAGGGTAAGAGGGGAGCAGTTCTTC; CDR3: CSAPRGDRVRGEQFF
J: TRBJ2-7; V: TRBV29-1; size: few; D: TRBD2; DNA: TGCAGCGTTGACCTAGCGGGTGGTTACGAGCAGTACTTC; CDR3: CSVDLAGGYEQYF
J: TRBJ2-7; V: TRBV5-6; size: .; D: TRBD2; DNA: TGTGCCAGCTTCACTAGCGGGGGGGCCTCCTACGAGCAGTACTTC; CDR3: CASFTSGGASYEQYF
J: TRBJ1-6; V: TRBV20-1; size: few; D: .; DNA: TGCAGTGCTAGGGGGGCCCACAGGTCACCCCTCCACTTT; CDR3: CSARGAHRSPLHF
J: TRBJ1-1; V: TRBV12-3/TRBV12-4; size: few; D: .; DNA: TGTGCCAGCAGTTTACGGGGGGCTTGGATGACTGAAGCTTTCTTT; CDR3: CASSLRGAWMTEAFF
J: TRBJ2-7; V: TRBV27; size: few; D: TRBD1; DNA: TGTGCCAGCAGTCCATCAGGGGGCGCGGGGTACGAGCAGTACTTC; CDR3: CASSPSGGAGYEQYF
J: TRBJ2-3; V: TRBV6-1; size: .; D: .; DNA: TGTGCCAGCAGACCCTCCATGGGTCTAGGGGGCACAGATACGCAGTATTTT; CDR3: CASRPSMGLGGTDTQYF
J: TRBJ2-4; V: TRBV11-2; size: many; D: .; DNA: TGTGCCAGCAGCTTAGATCCAGGGAGCAAAAACATTCAGTACTTC; CDR3: CASSLDPGSKNIQYF
J: TRBJ2-1; V: TRBV5-1; size: .; D: TRBD2; DNA: TGCGCCAGCAGCCCTCAGCGGGAGGGCCTCTACAATGAGCAGTTCTTC; CDR3: CASSPQREGLYNEQFF
J: TRBJ2-3; V: TRBV6-1; size: .; D: .; DNA: TGTGCCAGCAGCCCCGGACTAAGACAAACAGATACGCAGTATTTT; CDR3: CASSPGLRQTDTQYF
J: TRBJ2-1; V: TRBV4-3; size: few; D: TRBD2; DNA: TGCGCCAGCAGCCAAGTCGCTAGCGGGAGTATGGGTAATGAGCAGTTCTTC; CDR3: CASSQVASGSMGNEQFF